A selection of T cell receptor beta chains follows, all from one sample in a study of T cells in Graves' hyperthyroidism and ophthalmopathy. Via MiXCR, TCRdb re-called the multiplex PCR reads, giving one row per CDR3 protein. This repertoire shows about 380,000 distinct CDR3 sequences, approximately 15% found once; its top ten account for approximately 11%. The sequencing sample was made of blood. The source is a woman aged 60-70 years with Graves' hyperthyroidism. CDR3s include the opening cysteine and the closing phenylalanine or tryptophan. A D gene is named only where the DNA matches it firmly. Some rows have no size entry. The others give once, few or many, or a class for an expanded clone.

D	V	size	J	CDR3	DNA
-	TRBV12-3/TRBV12-4	many	TRBJ2-1	CASRRLDEQFF	TGTGCCAGCAGGCGACTAGATGAGCAGTTCTTC
-	TRBV10-3	many	TRBJ2-1	CAISEPPGRSSYNEQFF	TGTGCCATCAGTGAGCCGCCGGGCAGGAGCTCCTACAATGAGCAGTTCTTC
-	TRBV6-1	many	TRBJ1-5	CASSGMQGQPQHF	TGTGCCAGCAGTGGTATGCAGGGGCAGCCCCAGCATTTT
TRBD1	TRBV10-3	many	TRBJ2-1	CAISEGQGKPNEQFF	TGTGCCATCAGTGAGGGACAGGGAAAACCCAATGAGCAGTTCTTC
TRBD2	TRBV4-1	-	TRBJ2-1	CASSRFLAGDYNEQFF	TGCGCCAGCAGCCGATTCCTAGCGGGAGACTACAATGAGCAGTTCTTC
-	TRBV20-1	many	TRBJ2-1	CSVTRGRDEQFF	TGCAGTGTTACGCGGGGTAGAGATGAGCAGTTCTTC
TRBD1	TRBV11-1	many	TRBJ2-7	CASSPGTVKYEQYF	TGTGCCAGCAGCCCCGGGACAGTAAAGTACGAGCAGTACTTC
TRBD2	TRBV3-1	many	TRBJ2-5	CASSQEKRETETQYF	TGTGCCAGCAGCCAAGAAAAGCGGGAGACGGAGACCCAGTACTTC
TRBD1	TRBV5-8	-	TRBJ2-7	CASSSYLRDRATEQYF	TGTGCCAGCAGCTCCTACCTTAGGGACAGGGCCACCGAGCAGTACTTC
TRBD2	TRBV3-1	many	TRBJ2-7	CASSHLAGVYEQYF	TGTGCCAGCAGCCATCTAGCGGGGGTCTACGAGCAGTACTTC
-	TRBV29-1	many	TRBJ2-7	CSAGASSYEQYF	TGCAGCGCCGGGGCCAGTTCCTACGAGCAGTACTTC
-	TRBV2	many	TRBJ2-5	CASSGTLGIETQYF	TGTGCCAGCAGTGGCACGCTAGGAATTGAGACCCAGTACTTC
-	TRBV4-1	-	TRBJ2-2	CASSPLRGTTGELFF	TGCGCCAGCAGCCCCCTTCGGGGAACCACCGGGGAGCTGTTTTTT
-	TRBV19	few	TRBJ1-2	CASRTQWTSELGYTF	TGTGCCAGTAGGACCCAATGGACCTCAGAACTCGGCTACACCTTC
-	TRBV9	few	TRBJ2-7	CASSVGASREQYF	TGTGCCAGCAGCGTAGGCGCGTCGCGCGAGCAGTACTTC
-	TRBV27	many	TRBJ1-2	CASSSLGQPYYGYTF	TGTGCCAGCAGCAGTCTTGGACAGCCCTACTATGGCTACACCTTC
-	TRBV7-2	many	TRBJ2-3	CASSAGASTDTQYF	TGTGCCAGCAGCGCGGGTGCTAGCACAGATACGCAGTATTTT
-	TRBV29-1	few	TRBJ2-5	CSGLFGETQYF	TGCAGCGGTCTTTTCGGCGAGACCCAGTACTTC
-	TRBV7-8	many	TRBJ1-4	CASSLELAEKLFF	TGTGCCAGCAGCTTAGAGCTCGCTGAAAAACTGTTTTTT
-	TRBV7-9	few	TRBJ1-1	CASSPRTWDTEAFF	TGTGCCAGCAGCCCTCGGACCTGGGACACTGAAGCTTTCTTT
-	TRBV19	-	TRBJ2-1	CASSRVIYYNEQFF	TGTGCCAGTAGTCGAGTCATCTATTACAATGAGCAGTTCTTC
-	TRBV9	many	TRBJ1-2	CASSVGEGVDGYTF	TGTGCCAGCAGCGTAGGGGAGGGGGTGGATGGCTACACCTTC
TRBD1	TRBV19	-	TRBJ2-5	CASSPPGQVQETQYF	TGTGCCAGTAGTCCCCCCGGACAGGTCCAAGAGACCCAGTACTTC
-	TRBV30	many	TRBJ1-5	CAWSTPPRGQPQHF	TGTGCCTGGAGTACCCCGCCCCGGGGACAGCCCCAGCATTTT
-	TRBV19	many	TRBJ1-1	CASSIRSGTGRDTEAFF	TGTGCCAGTAGTATAAGGTCTGGAACAGGGAGGGACACTGAAGCTTTCTTT
-	TRBV27	-	TRBJ2-3	CASSLSGPWDTQYF	TGTGCCAGCAGTTTATCGGGGCCCTGGGATACGCAGTATTTT
-	TRBV7-6	many	TRBJ2-5	CASSSGVQETQYF	TGTGCCAGCAGCTCCGGGGTCCAAGAGACCCAGTACTTC
-	TRBV11-2	many	TRBJ1-2	CASSREGLWAYGYTF	TGTGCCAGCAGCCGGGAGGGCCTTTGGGCCTATGGCTACACCTTC
-	TRBV5-1	many	TRBJ1-6	CASSLGGSPLHF	TGCGCCAGCAGCCTGGGGGGTTCACCCCTCCACTTT
-	TRBV11-3	many	TRBJ2-1	CASSTIPPLRGSVEQFF	TGTGCCAGCAGCACAATACCGCCCCTGAGGGGGTCGGTTGAGCAGTTCTTC
TRBD1	TRBV5-1	few	TRBJ2-1	CASSTRTGGNEQFF	TGCGCCAGCAGTACCCGGACAGGGGGCAATGAGCAGTTCTTC
TRBD2	TRBV3-1	many	TRBJ2-3	CASSQDSSGSATQYF	TGTGCCAGCAGCCAAGATTCCAGCGGGAGTGCTACGCAGTATTTT
-	TRBV5-1	few	TRBJ1-6	CASSLEAGVDSPLHF	TGCGCCAGCAGCCTGGAAGCGGGGGTTGATTCACCCCTCCACTTT
-	TRBV6-6	-	TRBJ1-1	CASSYYDGNTEAFF	TGTGCCAGCAGTTACTACGACGGGAACACTGAAGCTTTCTTT
TRBD2	TRBV7-8	many	TRBJ2-3	CASSSYSGSGTDTQYF	TGTGCCAGCAGCTCATATAGCGGGAGCGGCACAGATACGCAGTATTTT
TRBD1	TRBV30	many	TRBJ1-1	CAWSLGQMNTEAFF	TGTGCCTGGAGTTTGGGACAGATGAACACTGAAGCTTTCTTT
-	TRBV5-1	many	TRBJ2-2	CASSLATANTGELFF	TGCGCCAGCAGCTTGGCCACAGCGAACACCGGGGAGCTGTTTTTT
-	TRBV9	few	TRBJ1-2	CASSVEGRPSNYGYTF	TGTGCCAGCAGCGTAGAGGGCAGACCTTCTAACTATGGCTACACCTTC
TRBD1	TRBV19	-	TRBJ1-2	CASTWGQGGSYGYTF	TGTGCCAGTACCTGGGGACAGGGAGGATCCTATGGCTACACCTTC
-	TRBV28	many	TRBJ1-2	CASSTPGGTGGYTF	TGTGCCAGCAGCACGCCGGGCGGGACCGGAGGCTACACCTTC
-	TRBV9	-	TRBJ2-3	CASSVATGTPGVTDTQYF	TGTGCCAGCAGCGTAGCTACAGGGACGCCCGGGGTGACAGATACGCAGTATTTT
TRBD2	TRBV2	many	TRBJ2-5	CASSALAVQETQYF	TGTGCCAGCAGTGCCCTAGCGGTACAAGAGACCCAGTACTTC
-	TRBV30	-	TRBJ1-6	CAWGPPAAVYNSPLHF	TGTGCCTGGGGCCCTCCCGCCGCAGTCTATAATTCACCCCTCCACTTT
-	TRBV6-1	many	TRBJ2-6	CASSYYFGDSGANVLTF	TGTGCCAGCAGCTATTATTTTGGGGACTCTGGGGCCAACGTCCTGACTTTC
-	TRBV20-1	-	TRBJ2-3	CSAGAGDGSTDTQYF	TGCAGTGCTGGGGCCGGAGATGGTAGCACAGATACGCAGTATTTT
TRBD2	TRBV6-2/TRBV6-3	many	TRBJ2-7	CASSPGLAGVSYEQYF	TGTGCCAGCAGCCCGGGACTAGCGGGAGTCTCCTACGAGCAGTACTTC
-	TRBV6-1	few	TRBJ2-7	CASTIMRGGQKEQYF	TGTGCCAGCACCATAATGAGGGGGGGACAAAAAGAGCAGTACTTC
TRBD1	TRBV10-3	many	TRBJ2-7	CAISESGQGLSYEQYF	TGTGCCATCAGTGAGTCGGGACAGGGGCTCTCCTACGAGCAGTACTTC
-	TRBV12-3/TRBV12-4	-	TRBJ2-7	CASSNRGEQYF	TGTGCCAGCAGTAACCGTGGGGAGCAGTACTTC
TRBD2	TRBV13	many	TRBJ2-1	CASSVTSGAYNEQFF	TGTGCCAGCAGCGTAACTAGCGGGGCCTACAATGAGCAGTTCTTC
TRBD1	TRBV27	-	TRBJ1-5	CASSLGQGGSGPQHF	TGTGCCAGCAGTTTAGGACAGGGCGGGTCCGGGCCCCAGCATTTT
-	TRBV20-1	few	TRBJ1-5	CSARDPGQGYQPQHF	TGCAGTGCTAGAGATCCCGGGCAGGGGTATCAGCCCCAGCATTTT
-	TRBV20-1	once	TRBJ2-3	CSARVGGVSDTQYF	TGCAGTGCTAGAGTTGGCGGGGTTTCGGATACGCAGTATTTT
-	TRBV24-1	few	TRBJ2-2	CATSEGSRVGELFF	TGTGCCACCAGTGAAGGGTCCCGAGTGGGGGAGCTGTTTTTT
TRBD2	TRBV12-3/TRBV12-4	many	TRBJ2-7	CASSAGTSSYEQYF	TGTGCCAGCAGTGCCGGGACTAGCAGCTACGAGCAGTACTTC
-	TRBV2	many	TRBJ1-1	CASSQDRGGTEAFF	TGTGCCAGCAGCCAAGACAGAGGCGGGACTGAAGCTTTCTTT